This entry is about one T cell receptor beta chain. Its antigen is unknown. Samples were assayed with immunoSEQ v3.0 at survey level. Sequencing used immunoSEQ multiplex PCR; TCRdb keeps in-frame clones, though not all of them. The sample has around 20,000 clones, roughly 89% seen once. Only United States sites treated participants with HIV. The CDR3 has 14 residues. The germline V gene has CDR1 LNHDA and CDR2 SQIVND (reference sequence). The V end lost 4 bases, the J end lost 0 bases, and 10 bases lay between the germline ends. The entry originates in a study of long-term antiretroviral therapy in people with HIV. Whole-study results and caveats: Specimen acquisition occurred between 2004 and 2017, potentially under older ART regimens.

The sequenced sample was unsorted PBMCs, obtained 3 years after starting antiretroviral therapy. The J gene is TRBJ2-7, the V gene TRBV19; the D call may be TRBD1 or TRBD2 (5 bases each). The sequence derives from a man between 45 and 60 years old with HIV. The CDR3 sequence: CASSTRDPSYEQYF. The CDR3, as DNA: TGTGCCAGTAGTACCCGGGACCCCTCCTACGAGCAGTACTTC.